The 16 T cell receptor beta chains presented below share a single source sample, sequenced in a study of T cells after posttransplantation cyclophosphamide. TCRdb's table, derived via immunoSEQ multiplex PCR, lists solely in-frame clones and lacks some. The sample lists 44,000 or so clones, none appearing once, the ten largest making up 2.2%. Sequencing was carried out using PBMCs. Source of these receptors: a man aged 35 to 55 in good health, CMV-negative, and a related stem cell transplant donor.

This clone was seen many times. J is TRBJ2-1 and V is TRBV5-5, with a possible D match to TRBD2 (5 bases). V shed 0 bases and J shed 2 bases, with 12 bases lying between them. CDR3 length: 16 amino acids. The germline V gene has CDR1 SGHKS and CDR2 YYEKEE (reference sequence). The DNA for the CDR3 is TGTGCCAGCAGCTTGGGTTCTCGGGGAACCTACAATGAGCAGTTCTTC. Protein sequence: CASSLGSRGTYNEQFF.

There are many counts of this clone. The CDR3 spells CASSQTGGVSDEQYF. Written as DNA, the CDR3 is TGTGCCAGCAGCCAAACAGGGGGAGTAAGCGACGAGCAGTACTTC. The chain joins TRBV28 to TRBJ2-7, with 8 bases lining up with TRBD1. Per the germline V gene, CDR1 is MDHEN and CDR2 is SYDVKM. The ends lost 6 bases at V and 5 bases at J; junction bases unmatched: 12. CDR3 length: 15 amino acids.

This clone was seen at least ten times. The V and J genes are TRBV28 and TRBJ1-4; TRBD1 might be the D (5 bases). Germline CDR1 and CDR2: MDHEN and SYDVKM. V gave up 7 bases and J gave up 4 bases, with 16 bases separating them. The CDR3 spans 15 residues. In nucleotides, the CDR3 is TGTGCCAGCACCTTTGGGGGGGAAGGTAATGAAAAACTGTTTTTT. It yields the protein CASTFGGEGNEKLFF.

This clone was counted ten times or more. V is TRBV7-9 and J is TRBJ2-2; tentative D call: TRBD2 (6 bases). V was trimmed by 1 base and J by 0 bases, leaving 18 bases between them. Germline-derived CDR1 and CDR2 are SEHNR and FQNEAQ (reference sequence). There are 19 residues in the CDR3. As DNA, the CDR3 is TGTGCCAGCAGCTTAGTTGCGGGATCTATTCGCGCGAACACCGGGGAGCTGTTTTTT. This encodes CASSLVAGSIRANTGELFF.

This clone occurred many times. The chain links TRBV7-3 to TRBJ1-2, with D unresolved. This CDR3 has 13 amino acids. Germline V lookup: CDR1 SGHTA, CDR2 FQGTGA. V was pared by 9 bases and J by 2 bases, with 13 bases between. The CDR3 protein is CASQREGNYGYTF. DNA for the CDR3: TGTGCCAGTCAAAGGGAGGGCAACTATGGCTACACCTTC.

This clone was seen at least ten times. The chain joins TRBV13 to TRBJ2-1; 14 nucleotides align to TRBD2. V shed 4 bases, J shed 15 bases, and the junction held 8 bases outside the gene matches. The CDR3 consists of 14 residues. Per germline, CDR1 PRHDT and CDR2 FYEKMQ (reference sequence). CDR3: CASSSPGLAGDLFF. The CDR3 DNA is TGTGCCAGCAGCTCACCGGGACTAGCGGGAGATCTGTTCTTC.

The sample holds many counts of this clone. The genes are TRBV21-1 and TRBJ2-1; the table assigns TRBD1, which was not confirmed against the DNA. TRBV21-1 is deemed a pseudogene. The CDR3 consists of 16 residues. The DNA for the CDR3 is TGTGCCAGCAGCTACCCCGGGACAGGAGAATTCAATGAGCAGTTCTTC. It codes for CASSYPGTGEFNEQFF.

The sample holds many counts of this clone. The rearrangement links TRBV6-6 to TRBJ2-1; D is perhaps TRBD2 (6 bases). Trimming stripped 4 bases from V and 7 bases from J, with 14 bases between. The CDR3 spans 14 residues. Germline loops: CDR1 MNHNY, CDR2 SVGAGI (reference sequence). The CDR3 nucleotides are TGTGCCAGCAGTTTAGCGGATTCATCTAATGAGCAGTTCTTC. Translation: CASSLADSSNEQFF.

This clone was picked up many times. This rearrangement joins TRBV5-1 to TRBJ1-4; TRBD1 matches 10 bases. The CDR3 has 14 residues. Germline CDR1 is SGHRS and CDR2 is YFSETQ. Germline trimming cut 4 bases from V and 7 bases from J; bases unmatched to any gene: 4. The CDR3 DNA reads as TGCGCCAGCAGCGCAGGACAGGGGGGTGAAAAACTGTTTTTT. Translation: CASSAGQGGEKLFF.

This clone came up many times. The J gene is TRBJ2-5, the V gene TRBV28, with TRBD2 matching 11 bases. Germline CDR1 MDHEN, CDR2 SYDVKM. V lost 4 bases to trimming and J lost 5 bases; unmatched junction nucleotides: 12. This CDR3 comprises 17 residues. CDR3 in amino acids: CASSSHPGLAEGETQYF. The CDR3 coding sequence is TGTGCCAGCAGTTCACACCCGGGACTAGCGGAGGGGGAGACCCAGTACTTC.

This clone was counted at least ten times. The chain combines TRBV30 with TRBJ1-2, with 7 bases identical to TRBD1. CDR1 is GTSNPN, CDR2 SVGIG, per germline (reference sequence). V shed 2 bases, J shed 4 bases, and the junction held 4 bases outside the gene matches. The CDR3 runs 13 residues. CDR3 in DNA: TGTGCCTGGAGTAGGGACAGACCCTATGGCTACACCTTC. Its translation is CAWSRDRPYGYTF.

This clone was counted between two and nine times. A much larger clone is a single base away; this may be a read error. The sample contains more than one DNA sequence encoding this CDR3. This chain joins TRBV6-1 and TRBJ1-1; D possibly corresponds to TRBD1 (6 bases). The length of the CDR3 is 13 residues. Germline loops: CDR1 MNHNS, CDR2 SASEGT. As DNA, the CDR3 is TGTGCCAGTAAATTACAGGGCAACACTGAAGCTTTCTTC. Translating it yields CASKLQGNTEAFF.

This clone was seen at least ten times. This chain joins TRBV9 and TRBJ2-7, with 9 positions matching TRBD1. The germline CDR1 and CDR2 sequences are SGDLS and YYNGEE. CDR3 length: 14 amino acids. The V and J ends lost 3 bases and 3 bases, in that order; junction bases with no gene match: 4. The CDR3 spells CASSGGTGYYEQYF. DNA for the CDR3: TGTGCCAGCAGCGGTGGGACAGGGTACTACGAGCAGTACTTC. Combining the CDR3 with reference TRBV9 and TRBJ2-7 gives the whole variable domain DSGVTQTPKHLITATGQRVTLRCSPRSGDLSVYWYQQSLDQGLQFLIQYYNGEERAKGNILERFSAQQFPDLHSELNLSSLELGDSALYFCASSGGTGYYEQYFGPGTRLTVT.

The sample holds many counts of this clone. This chain connects TRBV6-4 to TRBJ2-2; 9 nucleotides match TRBD1. The CDR3 is made up of 14 amino acids. Germline V gene lookup returns CDR1 MRHNA and CDR2 SNTAGT. With V trimmed by 8 bases and J by 5 bases, 6 bases remained unmatched. The CDR3 loop reads CASEQGADTGELFF. For the CDR3, the DNA is TGTGCCAGCGAACAGGGGGCGGATACCGGGGAGCTGTTTTTT.

This clone was counted many times. The chain uses TRBV28 and TRBJ2-1; TRBD2 agrees at 8 bases. The CDR3 spans 15 residues. V dropped 7 bases and J dropped 7; count of bases not matched to a gene: 12. Germline loops: CDR1 MDHEN, CDR2 SYDVKM. The CDR3: CASIVGGRPLNEQFF. As DNA, the CDR3 is TGTGCCAGCATAGTGGGCGGGAGGCCTCTAAATGAGCAGTTCTTC. Variable domain in full (rest from reference TRBV28 and TRBJ2-1): DVKVTQSSRYLVKRTGEKVFLECVQDMDHENMFWYRQDPGLGLRLIYFSYDVKMKEKGDIPEGYSVSREKKERFSLILESASTNQTSMYLCASIVGGRPLNEQFFGPGTRLTVL.

This clone was seen ten or more times. The CDR3 protein is CASSPRTSGRADTQYF. Here the CDR3 DNA reads TGTGCCAGCAGTCCGAGGACTAGCGGGAGAGCAGATACGCAGTATTTT. This sequence joins TRBV28 and TRBJ2-3; 13 nucleotides agree with TRBD2. The J segment lost 4 bases and the V segment lost 5 bases, leaving 6 bases of the junction unmatched. This CDR3 is built from 16 residues. Germline V gene sequence: CDR1 MDHEN, CDR2 SYDVKM. Combining the CDR3 with reference TRBV28 and TRBJ2-3 gives the whole variable domain DVKVTQSSRYLVKRTGEKVFLECVQDMDHENMFWYRQDPGLGLRLIYFSYDVKMKEKGDIPEGYSVSREKKERFSLILESASTNQTSMYLCASSPRTSGRADTQYFGPGTRLTVL.